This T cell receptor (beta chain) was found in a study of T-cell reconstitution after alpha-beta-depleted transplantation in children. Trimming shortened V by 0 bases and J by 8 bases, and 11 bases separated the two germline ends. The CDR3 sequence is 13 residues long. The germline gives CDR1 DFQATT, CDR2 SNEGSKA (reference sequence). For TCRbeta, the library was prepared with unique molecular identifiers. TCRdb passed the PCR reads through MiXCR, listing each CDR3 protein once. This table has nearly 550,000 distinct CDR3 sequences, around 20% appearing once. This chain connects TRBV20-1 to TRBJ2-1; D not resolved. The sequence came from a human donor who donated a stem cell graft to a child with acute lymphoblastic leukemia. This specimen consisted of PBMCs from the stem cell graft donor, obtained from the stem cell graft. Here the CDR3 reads CSARDFGPYEQFF. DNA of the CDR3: TGCAGTGCTAGAGATTTTGGCCCTTATGAGCAGTTCTTC.